The T cell receptor beta chain described here comes from a study of shared clonotypes between healthy human individuals. Overall study: Three plates each covered CD4 naive and memory; CD8 naive two, CD8 memory one. General study results and limits: All-four-donor shared clonotypes had higher generation probabilities than non-shared clonotypes did. Among donors, sharing of clonotypes was expected to be affected by sequencing depth. Larger estimated richness was generally recorded for naive subsets relative to memory subsets.

Selected positively for CCR7 and CD45RO-negative, naive CD8 cells excluded terminally differentiated effector memory CD45RA+ cells. Assay: immunoSEQ multiplex PCR; the TCRdb copy retains only in-frame clones and omits some. The data show roughly 2.1 million clones, approximately 94% seen once. As concerns this clone: Its target is unknown. Other nucleotide sequences from this sample produce the same CDR3.

Trimming cost V 0 bases and J 3 bases; bases outside gene matches: 0. Germline CDR1 SGHDT, CDR2 YYEEEE. This CDR3 comprises 14 residues. The chain is built from TRBV5-6 and TRBJ2-1; 7 bases agree with TRBD1. The sequence came from a man between 18 and 35 years old in good health. Some clones in this sample may be carry-over from other donors' samples. Sequenced sample: naive CD8+ T cells from PBMCs. This chain's CDR3 is CASSLGTGYNEQFF. The CDR3 region has the DNA TGTGCCAGCAGCTTGGGGACAGGCTACAATGAGCAGTTCTTC. Looking up the rest from reference TRBV5-6 and TRBJ2-1 gives the full variable domain: DAGVTQSPTHLIKTRGQQVTLRCSPKSGHDTVSWYQQALGQGPQFIFQYYEEEERQRGNFPDRFSGHQFPNYSSELNVNALLLGDSALYLCASSLGTGYNEQFFGPGTRLTVL.